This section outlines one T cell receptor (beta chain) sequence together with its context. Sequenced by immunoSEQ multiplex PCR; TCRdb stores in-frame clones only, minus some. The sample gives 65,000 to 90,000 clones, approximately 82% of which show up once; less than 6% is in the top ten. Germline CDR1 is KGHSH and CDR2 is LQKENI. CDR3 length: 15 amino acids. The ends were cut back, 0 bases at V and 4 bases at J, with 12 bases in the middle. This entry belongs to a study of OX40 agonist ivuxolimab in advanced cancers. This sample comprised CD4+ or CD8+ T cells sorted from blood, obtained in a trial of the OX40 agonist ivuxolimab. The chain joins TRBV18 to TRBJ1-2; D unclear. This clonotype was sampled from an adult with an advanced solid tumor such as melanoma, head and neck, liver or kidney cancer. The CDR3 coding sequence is TGTGCCAGCTCACCACCCCCCGGGAACTCCTATGGCTACACCTTC. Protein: CASSPPPGNSYGYTF.